The 8 T cell receptor beta chains reported below all come from one sample, sequenced in a study of control samples from healthy donors and cancer patients. TCRdb's table, derived via immunoSEQ multiplex PCR, lists solely in-frame clones and lacks some. The table shows about 52,000 clones, with 95% occurring only once. The specimen was blood. The receptors come from a young man in good health.

This chain uses TRBV27 with TRBJ2-7; 9 bases are a match to TRBD2. In germline, CDR1 is MNHEY, CDR2 SMNVEV (reference sequence). The CDR3 totals 14 residues. With V trimmed by 6 bases and J by 0 bases, 3 bases remained unmatched. The chain's CDR3 is CASSRSGGSYEQYF. CDR3 bases: TGTGCCAGCAGCCGTAGCGGGGGCTCCTACGAGCAGTACTTC.

This rearrangement joins TRBV7-3 to TRBJ1-2; TRBD1 matches at 7 bases. Germline assignment: CDR1 SGHTA and CDR2 FQGTGA. CDR3 size: 13 residues. J gave up 4 bases and V 5 bases, and 4 bases lay outside the gene matches. CDR3 protein: CASSPDRFYGYTF. The CDR3, as DNA: TGTGCCAGCAGCCCGGACAGGTTCTATGGCTACACCTTC.

This chain uses TRBV5-1 with TRBJ2-2; D is unclear. Trimming took off 10 bases at V and 6 bases at J, with 16 bases between the two ends. The germline V gene has CDR1 SGHRS and CDR2 YFSETQ. This CDR3 has 13 residues. CDR3 region: CAPNSTLPGELFF. The CDR3 DNA reads as TGCGCCCCCAATTCGACCCTACCCGGGGAGCTGTTTTTT.

The V and J genes are TRBV2 and TRBJ1-5, with D perhaps TRBD1 (6 bases). The CDR3 runs 14 residues. V was trimmed by 4 bases and J by 3 bases, leaving 10 bases between them. Looked up from germline, CDR1 is SNHLY and CDR2 is FYNNEI. The CDR3 DNA reads as TGTGCCAGCAGTGCCGACAGGACCAATCAGCCCCAGCATTTT. This codes for CASSADRTNQPQHF.

The chain recombines TRBV19 with TRBJ1-5, with no clear D. The ends were cut back, 1 base at V and 0 bases at J, with 7 bases in the middle. Germline V gives CDR1 LNHDA, CDR2 SQIVND (reference sequence). The CDR3 has 15 residues. The CDR3: CASSIGQDSNQPQHF. The CDR3 DNA reads as TGTGCCAGTAGTATAGGACAAGATAGCAATCAGCCCCAGCATTTT.

CDR3 region: CASSYSHSTYFNEQFF. The CDR3 bases are TGTGCCAGCAGTTACTCCCACAGCACGTATTTCAATGAGCAGTTCTTC. The V gene is TRBV6-6, the J gene TRBJ2-1; no reliable D call. V lost 0 bases and J lost 6, with 15 bases in between. This CDR3 region has 16 residues. The germline V gene has CDR1 MNHNY and CDR2 SVGAGI (reference sequence).

The table lists this clone with a count of one. The chain joins TRBV10-3 to TRBJ1-2; tentative D call: TRBD1 (6 bases). CDR1 is ENHRY, CDR2 SYGVKD, per germline. The CDR3 has 11 residues. Trimming left V 6 bases short and J 6 bases short, with 8 bases between. In DNA, the CDR3 is TGTGCCATCAGACAGGGTGATGGCTACACCTTC. This sequence encodes CAIRQGDGYTF.

This chain connects TRBV18 to TRBJ1-2, with D possibly TRBD1 on 6 matching bases. Germline CDR1 KGHSH, CDR2 LQKENI. Trimming shortened V by 0 bases and J by 7 bases, and 9 bases separated the two germline ends. This CDR3 region has 13 residues. The CDR3 protein is CASSPPGHPGYTF. CDR3 DNA sequence: TGTGCCAGCTCACCACCGGGACATCCTGGCTACACCTTC.